Listed here is a single T cell receptor beta chain. No antigen is known for it. The data originate from a study of T cell responses to AZD1222 COVID-19 vaccine. Study information: Samples with a second dose at about 4 or about 12 weeks were pooled together.

Profiling relied on immunoSEQ multiplex PCR, and the TCRdb table lists in-frame clones only, not all of them. The repertoire holds approximately 150,000 clones, more than 80% seen once, with around 1.5% in the top ten. With 6 bases removed from V and 8 bases from J, the gap between germline ends came to 14 bases. The CDR3 runs to 13 residues. CDR1 SEHNR and CDR2 FQNEAQ come from the germline V gene (reference sequence). Overall study results and limits: Compared with day 0, the breadth and depth of the Spike-specific TCR repertoire rose significantly after two doses of AZD1222. Per reports, nearly half of all spike-specific TCRs target regions that are unmutated in variants.

The input for sequencing was peripheral blood, taken on day 0 of AZD1222 vaccination. This TCR derives from an adult in good health. The V and J genes are TRBV7-9 and TRBJ2-1; D is unclear. CDR3 nucleotide sequence: TGTGCCAGCAGTAAACTGGTTTCGGATGAGCAGTTCTTC. Amino acid sequence: CASSKLVSDEQFF.